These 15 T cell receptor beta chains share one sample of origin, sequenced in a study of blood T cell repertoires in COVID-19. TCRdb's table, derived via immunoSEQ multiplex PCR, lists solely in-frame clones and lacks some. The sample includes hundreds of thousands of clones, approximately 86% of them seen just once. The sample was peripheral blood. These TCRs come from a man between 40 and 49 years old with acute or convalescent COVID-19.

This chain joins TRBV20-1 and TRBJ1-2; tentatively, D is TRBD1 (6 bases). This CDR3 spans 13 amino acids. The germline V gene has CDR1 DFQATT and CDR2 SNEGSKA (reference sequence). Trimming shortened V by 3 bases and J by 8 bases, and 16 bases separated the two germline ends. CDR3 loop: CSASPSSGDGYTF. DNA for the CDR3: TGCAGTGCTAGTCCATCTTCAGGGGACGGCTACACCTTC.

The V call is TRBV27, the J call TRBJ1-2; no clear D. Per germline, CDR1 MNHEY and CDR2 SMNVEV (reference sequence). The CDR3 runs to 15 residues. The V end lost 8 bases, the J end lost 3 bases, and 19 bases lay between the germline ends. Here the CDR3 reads CASGSGSYSYYGYTF. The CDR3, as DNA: TGTGCCAGCGGGTCGGGGAGTTATAGTTACTATGGCTACACCTTC.

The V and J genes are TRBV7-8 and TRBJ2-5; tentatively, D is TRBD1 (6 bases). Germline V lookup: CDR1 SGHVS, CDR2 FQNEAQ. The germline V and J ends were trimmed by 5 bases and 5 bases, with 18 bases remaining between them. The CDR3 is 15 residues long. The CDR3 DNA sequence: TGTGCCAGCAGCCCAACAGGGTACTTAGGGGAGACCCAGTACTTC. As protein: CASSPTGYLGETQYF.

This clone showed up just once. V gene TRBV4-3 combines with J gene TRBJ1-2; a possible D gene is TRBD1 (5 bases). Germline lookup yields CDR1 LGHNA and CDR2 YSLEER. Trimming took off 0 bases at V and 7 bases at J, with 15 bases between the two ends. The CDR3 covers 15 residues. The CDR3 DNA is TGCGCCAGCAGCCAAGATCCCCAGGGTTGGGTTGGCTACACCTTC. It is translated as CASSQDPQGWVGYTF.

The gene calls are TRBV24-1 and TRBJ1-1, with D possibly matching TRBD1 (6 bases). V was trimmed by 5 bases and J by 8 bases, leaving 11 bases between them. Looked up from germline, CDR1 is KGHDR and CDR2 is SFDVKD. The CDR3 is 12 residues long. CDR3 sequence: CATSGGGGEAFF. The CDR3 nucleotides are TGTGCCACCAGTGGAGGGGGGGGCGAAGCTTTCTTT.

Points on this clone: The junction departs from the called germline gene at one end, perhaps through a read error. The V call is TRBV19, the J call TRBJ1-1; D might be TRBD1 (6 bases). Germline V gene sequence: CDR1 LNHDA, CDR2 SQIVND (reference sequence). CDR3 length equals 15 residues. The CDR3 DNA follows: TGTGCCAGTAGTGTAGACACAGGGATGAGGACTGAAGCTTTCTTT. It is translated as CASSVDTGMRTEAFF.

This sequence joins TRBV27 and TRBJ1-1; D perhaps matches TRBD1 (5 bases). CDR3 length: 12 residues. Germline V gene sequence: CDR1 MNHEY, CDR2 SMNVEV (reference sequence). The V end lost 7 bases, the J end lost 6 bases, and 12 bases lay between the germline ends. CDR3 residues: CASNGGGAEAFF. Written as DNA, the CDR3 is TGTGCCAGCAATGGGGGGGGAGCTGAAGCTTTCTTT.

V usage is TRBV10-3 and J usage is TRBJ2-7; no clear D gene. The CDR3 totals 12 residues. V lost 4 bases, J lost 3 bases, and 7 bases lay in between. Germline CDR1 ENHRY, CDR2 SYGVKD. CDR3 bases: TGTGCCATCAGTGCCGTCAGCTACGAGCAGTACTTC. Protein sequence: CAISAVSYEQYF.

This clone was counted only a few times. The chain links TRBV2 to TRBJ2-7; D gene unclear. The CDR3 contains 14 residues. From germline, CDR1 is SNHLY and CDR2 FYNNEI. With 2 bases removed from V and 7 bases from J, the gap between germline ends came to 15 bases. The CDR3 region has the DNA TGTGCCAGCAGTGAAACGCCGTCGGGTTCGGAGCAGTACTTC. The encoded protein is CASSETPSGSEQYF.

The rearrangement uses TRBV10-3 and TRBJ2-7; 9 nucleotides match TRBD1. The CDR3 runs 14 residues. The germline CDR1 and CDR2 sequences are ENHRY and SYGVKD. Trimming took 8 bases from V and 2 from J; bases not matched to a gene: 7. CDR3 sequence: CAIDDGQGTYEQYF. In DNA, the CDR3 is TGTGCCATCGACGATGGACAGGGGACCTACGAGCAGTACTTC.

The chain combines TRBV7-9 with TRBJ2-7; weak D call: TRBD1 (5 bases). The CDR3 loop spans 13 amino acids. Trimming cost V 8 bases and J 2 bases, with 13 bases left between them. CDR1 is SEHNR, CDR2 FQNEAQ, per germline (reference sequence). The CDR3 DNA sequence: TGTGCCAGCTCTCGAAGGGGAACCTACGAGCAGTACTTC. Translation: CASSRRGTYEQYF.

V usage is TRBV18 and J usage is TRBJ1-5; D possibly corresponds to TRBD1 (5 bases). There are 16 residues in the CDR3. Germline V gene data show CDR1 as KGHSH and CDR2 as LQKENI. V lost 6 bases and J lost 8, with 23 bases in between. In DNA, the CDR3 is TGTGCCAGCTCGTTCACTTCGGGACGGGGGGATGAGCCCCAGCATTTT. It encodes CASSFTSGRGDEPQHF. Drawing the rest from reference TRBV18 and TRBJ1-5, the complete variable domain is NAGVMQNPRHLVRRRGQEARLRCSPMKGHSHVYWYRQLPEEGLKFMVYLQKENIIDESGMPKERFSAEFPKEGPSILRIQQVVRGDSAAYFCASSFTSGRGDEPQHFGDGTRLSIL.

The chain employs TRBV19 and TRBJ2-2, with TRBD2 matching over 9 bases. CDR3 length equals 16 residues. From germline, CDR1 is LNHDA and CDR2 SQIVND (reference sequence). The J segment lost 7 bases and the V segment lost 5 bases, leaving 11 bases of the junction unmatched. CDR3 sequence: CASSLGTSNVDGELFF. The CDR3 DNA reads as TGTGCCAGTAGTCTGGGGACTAGCAATGTGGACGGGGAGCTGTTTTTT.

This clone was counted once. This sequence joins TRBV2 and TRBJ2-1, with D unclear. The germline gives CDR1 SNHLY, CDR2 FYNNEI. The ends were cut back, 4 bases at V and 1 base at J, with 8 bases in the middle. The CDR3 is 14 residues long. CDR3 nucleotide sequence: TGTGCCAGCAGTGGGTCGAGGTCCTACAATGAGCAGTTCTTC. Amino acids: CASSGSRSYNEQFF.

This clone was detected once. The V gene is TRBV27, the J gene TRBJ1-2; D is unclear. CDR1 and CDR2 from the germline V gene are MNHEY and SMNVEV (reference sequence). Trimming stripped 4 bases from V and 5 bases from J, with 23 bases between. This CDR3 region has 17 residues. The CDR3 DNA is TGTGCCAGCAGTTCGAACAGAGAACGGCCCGCTGGTTATGGCTACACCTTC. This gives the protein CASSSNRERPAGYGYTF.